This T cell receptor (beta chain) was sequenced in a study of beta chain features in type 1 diabetes. Study-wide findings and caveats: Patients with type 1 diabetes showed fewer VDJ junction insertions and more deletions. An over-representation of cells with high TCR expression could result from cDNA sequencing.

The CDR3 is made up of 17 amino acids. Trimming removed 5 bases at V and 2 bases at J, with 19 bases between. The germline CDR1 and CDR2 sequences are KGHSH and LQKENI. This clone was found a few times. Its antigen remains unidentified. Isolated RNA was reverse transcribed in full, so expressed TCRB transcripts were sequenced. TCRdb's table, derived via immunoSEQ multiplex PCR, lists solely in-frame clones and lacks some. In the table there are hundreds of thousands of clones, roughly 9.6% of which are singletons. Donors contributed one heparinised blood draw apiece, averaging approximately 100 mL. Using CD45RO/CCR7/CD25/CD127/CD95/CD27, CD4+ naive, central memory, regulatory and stem cell-like memory cells were sorted.

The sequence derives from a woman under 40 in good health. The material sequenced was naive CD4+ T cells from blood. The chain has TRBV18 and TRBJ2-1; D gene uncertain. CDR3 sequence reads: CASSSFSWSPTYNEQFF. The CDR3 nucleotides read TGTGCCAGCTCATCCTTCTCCTGGAGTCCCACCTACAATGAGCAGTTCTTC.